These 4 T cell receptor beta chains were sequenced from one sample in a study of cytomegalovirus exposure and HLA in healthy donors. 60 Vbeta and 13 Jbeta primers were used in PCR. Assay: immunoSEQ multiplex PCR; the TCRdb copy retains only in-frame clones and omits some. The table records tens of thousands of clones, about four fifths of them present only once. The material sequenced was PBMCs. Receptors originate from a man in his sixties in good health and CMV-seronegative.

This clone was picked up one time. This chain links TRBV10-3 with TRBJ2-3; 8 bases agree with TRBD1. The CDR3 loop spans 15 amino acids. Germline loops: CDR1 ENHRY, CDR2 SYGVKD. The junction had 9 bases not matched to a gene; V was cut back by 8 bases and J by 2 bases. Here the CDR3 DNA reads TGTGCCATCGCTTCGACAGGGGACCTCACAGATACGCAGTATTTT. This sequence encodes CAIASTGDLTDTQYF.

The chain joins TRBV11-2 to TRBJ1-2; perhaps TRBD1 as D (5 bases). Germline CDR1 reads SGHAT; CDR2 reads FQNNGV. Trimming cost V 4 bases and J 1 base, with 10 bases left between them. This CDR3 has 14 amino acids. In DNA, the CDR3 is TGTGCCAGCAGCTCACGGACATTTAACTATGGCTACACCTTC. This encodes CASSSRTFNYGYTF.

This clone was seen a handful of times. The CDR3 spells CASSTDTSNEKLFF. DNA of the CDR3: TGTGCCAGCAGTACGGACACCTCTAATGAAAAACTGTTTTTT. V is TRBV6-5 and J is TRBJ1-4; perhaps TRBD1 as D (5 bases). Trimming left V 5 bases short and J 3 bases short, with 10 bases between. Germline V gene sequence: CDR1 MNHEY, CDR2 SVGAGI. The CDR3 loop spans 14 amino acids.

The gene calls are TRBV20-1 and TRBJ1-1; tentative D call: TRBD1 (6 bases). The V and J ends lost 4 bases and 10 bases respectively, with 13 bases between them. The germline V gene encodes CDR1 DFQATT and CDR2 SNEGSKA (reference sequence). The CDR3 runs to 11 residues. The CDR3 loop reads CSAKKGDTAFF. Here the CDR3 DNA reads TGCAGTGCTAAAAAGGGGGATACAGCTTTCTTT.